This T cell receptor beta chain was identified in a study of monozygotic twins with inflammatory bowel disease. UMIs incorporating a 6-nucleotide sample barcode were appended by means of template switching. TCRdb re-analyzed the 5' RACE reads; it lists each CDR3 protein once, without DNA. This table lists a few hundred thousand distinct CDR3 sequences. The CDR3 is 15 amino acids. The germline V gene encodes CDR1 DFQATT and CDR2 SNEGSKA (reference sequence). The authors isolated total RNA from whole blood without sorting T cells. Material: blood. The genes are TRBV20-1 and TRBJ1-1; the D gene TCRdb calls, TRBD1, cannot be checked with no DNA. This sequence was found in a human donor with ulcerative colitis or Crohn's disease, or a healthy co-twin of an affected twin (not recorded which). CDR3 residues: CSARAGDRVNTEAFF.